These 26 T cell receptor beta chains share one sample of origin, sequenced in a study of radiotherapy plus CTLA-4 blockade in lung cancer. Only in-frame clones appear in the TCRdb table, and some are missing; sequencing was by immunoSEQ multiplex PCR. The repertoire holds approximately 14,000 clones, with roughly 72% as singletons. Source: peripheral blood, taken from a patient treated with radiotherapy plus ipilimumab. The receptors shown here come from a human donor with non-small cell lung cancer whose response to radiotherapy plus ipilimumab could not be evaluated.

The chain links TRBV4-2 to TRBJ2-1; tentatively, D is TRBD1 (6 bases). Germline V gene lookup returns CDR1 LGHNA and CDR2 YNFKEQ. The CDR3 is made up of 15 amino acids. Trimming left V 3 bases short and J 3 bases short, with 12 bases between. The CDR3 DNA reads TGTGCCAGCAGCCAGAACAGGGTCGGCTACAATGAGCAGTTCTTC. Encoded protein: CASSQNRVGYNEQFF.

This rearrangement joins TRBV5-1 to TRBJ2-6, with 8 bases lining up with TRBD2. CDR1 and CDR2 from the germline V gene are SGHRS and YFSETQ. Trimming at V came to 4 bases and at J to 4 bases, leaving 7 bases not matched to a gene. CDR3 length: 16 amino acids. This CDR3 is CASSPGGGLGANVLTF. In DNA form, the CDR3 reads TGCGCCAGCAGCCCCGGCGGGGGGCTAGGGGCCAACGTCCTGACTTTC.

The gene calls are TRBV29-1 and TRBJ1-2; 8 bases align to TRBD1. V lost 6 bases to trimming and J lost 4 bases; unmatched junction nucleotides: 10. The CDR3 is 14 amino acids. Germline-derived CDR1 and CDR2 are SQVTM and ANQGSEA. CDR3 sequence: CSVETGTGLYGYTF. CDR3 DNA sequence: TGCAGCGTAGAGACCGGGACAGGACTCTATGGCTACACCTTC.

The V call is TRBV6-1, the J call TRBJ1-3; the D is unclear. The CDR3 length is 17 residues. Germline values: CDR1 MNHNS, CDR2 SASEGT. V was trimmed by 3 bases and J by 2 bases, leaving 17 bases between them. In DNA, the CDR3 is TGTGCCAGCAGTGAGGGTTTCGGGATTAGTACTGGAAACACCATATATTTT. This encodes CASSEGFGISTGNTIYF.

V usage is TRBV10-1 and J usage is TRBJ1-1; 11 nucleotides line up with TRBD1. The CDR3 has 16 amino acids. Losses at the gene ends were 5 bases for V and 0 bases for J; bases not matched to a gene: 5. Germline V CDR1 and CDR2: WNHNN, SYGVQD (reference sequence). CDR3: CASSLGQGGVNTEAFF. CDR3 sequence (DNA): TGCGCCAGCAGTCTGGGACAGGGGGGGGTGAACACTGAAGCTTTCTTT.

The chain uses TRBV5-1 and TRBJ2-5; no reliable D call. CDR1 is SGHRS, CDR2 YFSETQ, per germline. The V end lost 0 bases, the J end lost 3 bases, and 6 bases lay between the germline ends. This CDR3 spans 13 amino acids. CDR3 in amino acids: CASSLGAEETQYF. CDR3 coding DNA: TGCGCCAGCAGCTTGGGTGCAGAAGAGACCCAGTACTTC.

This clone was recorded a few times. This CDR3 is also generated by other DNA sequences in the sample. This chain connects TRBV4-1 to TRBJ1-6; 8 bases map to TRBD1. The CDR3 totals 16 residues. CDR1 is MGHRA and CDR2 is YSYEKL in the germline V gene. J lost 9 bases, V lost 1 base, and 8 bases had no gene match. CDR3 bases: TGCGCCAGCAGCCAAGGGGGGCAGGGGGCAAGTTCACCCCTCCACTTT. Encoded protein: CASSQGGQGASSPLHF.

Only one count was recorded for this clone. The chain is built from TRBV28 and TRBJ1-2, with D maybe TRBD1 (5 bases). The CDR3 has 17 residues. The V end was cut by 2 bases, the J end by 4 bases, with 20 bases between. Per the germline V gene, CDR1 is MDHEN and CDR2 is SYDVKM. The CDR3 DNA reads as TGTGCCAGCAGTTTAACGTTCCCCAGGGTAGGGTCCTATGGCTACACCTTC. Protein product: CASSLTFPRVGSYGYTF.

This clone was counted only a few times. The chain employs TRBV30 and TRBJ1-5; 7 bases line up with TRBD1. The germline CDR1 and CDR2 sequences are GTSNPN and SVGIG (reference sequence). V trimming: 3 bases; J trimming: 0 bases; junction bases outside the gene matches: 8. CDR3 length equals 16 residues. The CDR3 reads CAWRGTALNSNQPQHF. The DNA of the CDR3 is TGTGCCTGGAGAGGGACAGCCTTAAATAGCAATCAGCCCCAGCATTTT.

CDR3 nucleotide sequence: TGTGCCATCAGTCCTACTCAGGGGACCAACTATGGCTACACCTTC. It is translated as CAISPTQGTNYGYTF. V and J are TRBV10-3 and TRBJ1-2; D possibly corresponds to TRBD1 (6 bases). Trimming pared 5 bases from V and 2 bases from J, leaving 15 bases between. The CDR3 has 15 residues. The V gene's germline CDR1 is ENHRY and CDR2 SYGVKD.

The chain joins TRBV7-8 to TRBJ2-5; D is possibly TRBD2 (7 bases). The end of the DNA is better explained by TRBJ2-7, so the J call may be wrong. The CDR3 runs to 14 residues. The V gene's germline CDR1 is SGHVS and CDR2 FQNEAQ. The CDR3 spells CASSLPEGGNEQYF. The CDR3 region has the DNA TGTGCCAGCAGCTTACCCGAGGGGGGGAACGAGCAGTACTTC.

J is TRBJ2-1 and V is TRBV27; 7 bases are a match to TRBD2. Per the germline V gene, CDR1 is MNHEY and CDR2 is SMNVEV (reference sequence). CDR3 length: 13 amino acids. V trimming: 4 bases; J trimming: 15 bases; junction bases outside the gene matches: 12. The CDR3 loop reads CASSSVGRLAPFF. CDR3 coding DNA: TGTGCCAGCAGTTCTGTGGGGCGACTAGCCCCGTTCTTC.

The CDR3 region has the DNA TGTGCCAGCAGTGATCGGACAGCCAACACTGAAGCTTTCTTT. Protein sequence: CASSDRTANTEAFF. V usage is TRBV2 and J usage is TRBJ1-1; weak D call: TRBD1 (6 bases). Per the germline V gene, CDR1 is SNHLY and CDR2 is FYNNEI. Trimming left V 3 bases short and J 2 bases short, with 10 bases between. The CDR3 sequence is 14 residues long. Using reference TRBV2 and TRBJ1-1 for the parts outside the CDR3, the full variable domain is EPEVTQTPSHQVTQMGQEVILRCVPISNHLYFYWYRQILGQKVEFLVSFYNNEISEKSEIFDDQFSVERPDGSNFTLKIRSTKLEDSAMYFCASSDRTANTEAFFGQGTRLTVV.

This sequence joins TRBV19 and TRBJ1-6, with D maybe TRBD1 (5 bases). This CDR3 has 16 residues. Germline V lookup: CDR1 LNHDA, CDR2 SQIVND (reference sequence). V was pared by 2 bases and J by 6 bases, with 14 bases between. CDR3 sequence reads: CASSIWRGLGNSPLHF. The DNA for the CDR3 is TGTGCCAGTAGTATATGGAGGGGTCTCGGTAATTCACCCCTCCACTTT.

This chain uses TRBV7-2 with TRBJ2-2; 8 nucleotides align to TRBD2. CDR1 and CDR2 (germline): SGHTA, FQGNSA. The ends lost 3 bases at V and 4 bases at J; junction bases unmatched: 4. The CDR3 consists of 15 residues. CDR3 sequence reads: CASSLRGAGTGELFF. The CDR3 nucleotides read TGTGCCAGCAGCTTGCGGGGGGCGGGCACCGGGGAGCTGTTTTTT.

Concerning this clone itself: The same CDR3 can be traced to other DNA sequences in this sample. The rearrangement links TRBV27 to TRBJ1-2; D is possibly TRBD1 (6 bases). Per the germline V gene, CDR1 is MNHEY and CDR2 is SMNVEV (reference sequence). Deletions cut 2 bases from V and 2 bases from J, with 18 bases between. This CDR3 contains 17 residues. The chain's CDR3 is CASSLRGLGGRNYGYTF. The CDR3 DNA is TGTGCCAGCAGTTTAAGAGGGCTCGGGGGGCGCAACTATGGCTACACCTTC.

The chain has TRBV6-1 and TRBJ2-5; 8 nucleotides match TRBD1. CDR3 length: 13 amino acids. The germline V gene encodes CDR1 MNHNS and CDR2 SASEGT. V lost 8 bases to trimming and J lost 7 bases; unmatched junction nucleotides: 9. This chain's CDR3 is CASFLGQVGTQYF. In nucleotides, the CDR3 is TGTGCCAGCTTCCTGGGACAGGTGGGGACCCAGTACTTC.

This sequence joins TRBV19 and TRBJ2-7; a possible D gene is TRBD1 (6 bases). This CDR3 is 14 amino acids long. V lost 3 bases and J 3 bases, leaving 12 bases between the germline ends. The germline CDR1 and CDR2 sequences are LNHDA and SQIVND (reference sequence). DNA for the CDR3: TGTGCCAGTAGTATGACAGGCGCGAACTACGAGCAGTACTTC. Its protein product is CASSMTGANYEQYF.

The chain links TRBV4-3 to TRBJ1-4, with D perhaps matching TRBD1 (6 bases). The V end lost 5 bases, the J end lost 0 bases, and 10 bases lay between the germline ends. Germline CDR1 reads LGHNA; CDR2 reads YSLEER. The CDR3 is made up of 15 amino acids. In nucleotides, the CDR3 is TGCGCCAGCAGCGGACAGACAGCAACTAATGAAAAACTGTTTTTT. It translates to CASSGQTATNEKLFF.

Here the CDR3 DNA reads TGTGCCTGGAGTAAACAGGGCAATCAGCCCCAGCATTTT. Translated: CAWSKQGNQPQHF. The V and J genes are TRBV30 and TRBJ1-5; possibly TRBD1 for D (5 bases). V was cut by 2 bases and J by 2 bases, with 7 bases left in between. The CDR3 sequence is 13 residues long. Germline CDR1 GTSNPN, CDR2 SVGIG (reference sequence).

The chain has TRBV4-1 and TRBJ1-1, with 9 positions matching TRBD1. Trimming took 4 bases from V and 4 from J; bases not matched to a gene: 7. The CDR3 contains 15 residues. Germline V CDR1 and CDR2: MGHRA, YSYEKL. The CDR3, as DNA: TGCGCCAGCAGCCGGGGACAGGGTTACGGCACTGAAGCTTTCTTT. Its protein product is CASSRGQGYGTEAFF.

The chain is built from TRBV7-2 and TRBJ2-1, with a weak D call TRBD2 (6 bases). Germline CDR1 is SGHTA and CDR2 is FQGNSA. Deletions cut 6 bases from V and 5 bases from J, with 17 bases between. The CDR3 covers 15 residues. CDR3 loop: CASSRWAGSDNEQFF. In nucleotides, the CDR3 is TGTGCCAGCAGTCGCTGGGCGGGGAGCGACAATGAGCAGTTCTTC. Using reference TRBV7-2 and TRBJ2-1 for the parts outside the CDR3, the full variable domain is GAGVSQSPSNKVTEKGKDVELRCDPISGHTALYWYRQSLGQGLEFLIYFQGNSAPDKSGLPSDRFSAERTGGSVSTLTIQRTQQEDSAVYLCASSRWAGSDNEQFFGPGTRLTVL.

The CDR3 DNA reads TGCAGTGCCCATCGTGGGAGGGGCTACACCTTC. As protein: CSAHRGRGYTF. The chain carries TRBV20-1 and TRBJ1-2; no definite D call. The CDR3 consists of 11 residues. Germline V gene sequence: CDR1 DFQATT, CDR2 SNEGSKA (reference sequence). The V end was cut by 6 bases, the J end by 8 bases, with 13 bases between.

This rearrangement joins TRBV9 to TRBJ1-3; no clear D gene. CDR1 and CDR2 from the germline V gene are SGDLS and YYNGEE. Trimming removed 0 bases at V and 3 bases at J, with 10 bases between. This CDR3 has 15 residues. The CDR3 loop reads CASSVATNSGNTIYF. DNA for the CDR3: TGTGCCAGCAGCGTAGCTACAAACAGTGGAAACACCATATATTTT.

A few counts support this clone. This chain links TRBV7-2 with TRBJ2-1; tentatively, D is TRBD2 (5 bases). Germline CDR1 reads SGHTA; CDR2 reads FQGNSA. V was trimmed by 1 base and J by 6 bases, leaving 13 bases between them. The CDR3 length is 15 residues. The CDR3 DNA reads as TGTGCCAGCAGCTTAGACCCGCTAGCCCTCAATGAGCAGTTCTTC. Translation: CASSLDPLALNEQFF.

This chain connects TRBV7-2 to TRBJ2-2, with 8 bases fitting TRBD2. CDR1 SGHTA and CDR2 FQGNSA come from the germline V gene. The CDR3 consists of 14 residues. V was pared by 2 bases and J by 7 bases, with 3 bases of the junction left unmatched. The CDR3 DNA sequence: TGTGCCAGCAGCTTACGGCGGGGGGTCGGGGAGCTGTTTTTT. It encodes CASSLRRGVGELFF. Drawing the rest from reference TRBV7-2 and TRBJ2-2, the complete variable domain is GAGVSQSPSNKVTEKGKDVELRCDPISGHTALYWYRQSLGQGLEFLIYFQGNSAPDKSGLPSDRFSAERTGGSVSTLTIQRTQQEDSAVYLCASSLRRGVGELFFGEGSRLTVL.